One and the same sample provided the 19 T cell receptor beta chains below, sequenced in a study of blood T cell repertoires in COVID-19. Using immunoSEQ multiplex PCR, the repertoire was profiled, and TCRdb retains in-frame clones only, with some absent. This sample carries 270,000 or so clones, 80% to 85% of them seen once, and the ten largest clones take roughly 3.2%. Input material: PBMCs or T cells enriched from blood (not recorded which). The origin of the receptors is a man aged 50 or older who had recovered from COVID-19.

The chain links TRBV18 to TRBJ2-5; D is perhaps TRBD2 (5 bases). The CDR3 consists of 15 residues. Germline CDR1 KGHSH, CDR2 LQKENI. Trimming stripped 1 base from V and 3 bases from J, with 12 bases between. CDR3 protein: CASSPLGLAKETQYF. CDR3 nucleotide sequence: TGTGCCAGCTCACCACTTGGGTTAGCGAAAGAGACCCAGTACTTC.

This rearrangement joins TRBV19 to TRBJ1-5; 7 nucleotides match TRBD1. The CDR3 loop spans 16 amino acids. J was trimmed by 4 bases and V by 4 bases; bases with no gene match: 10. Germline V gives CDR1 LNHDA, CDR2 SQIVND (reference sequence). The CDR3 nucleotides read TGTGCCAGTAGTACCAGGGACAGAGGGCGAAATCAGCCCCAGCATTTT. This gives the protein CASSTRDRGRNQPQHF.

The CDR3 loop reads CATSNGVWDRGGQTQYF. CDR3 nucleotide sequence: TGTGCCACCTCTAATGGGGTTTGGGACAGGGGTGGCCAGACCCAGTACTTC. V and J are TRBV19 and TRBJ2-5; 10 bases are shared with TRBD1. This CDR3 has 17 residues. Germline CDR1 and CDR2: LNHDA and SQIVND (reference sequence). After removal of 10 bases from V and 6 bases from J, the junction contained 20 bases not matched to a gene.

The V call is TRBV3-1 (or the pseudogene TRBV3-2), the J call TRBJ2-1; 9 bases match TRBD1. The CDR3 has 14 amino acids. Germline assignment: CDR1 LGHDT and CDR2 YNNKEL (reference sequence). Unmatched junction bases numbered 3, after V lost 6 bases and J lost 3 bases. The CDR3 region is CASSEDRGYNEQFF. The CDR3 coding sequence is TGTGCCAGCAGTGAGGACAGGGGCTACAATGAGCAGTTCTTC.

The rearrangement uses TRBV5-6 and TRBJ1-1, with D maybe TRBD1 (6 bases). V gave up 6 bases and J gave up 11 bases, with 14 bases separating them. The germline V gene has CDR1 SGHDT and CDR2 YYEEEE. The CDR3 length is 11 residues. CDR3 in DNA: TGTGCCAGCACCCTGGGGGGGCGGGCTTTCTTT. Protein product: CASTLGGRAFF.

This sequence joins TRBV5-1 and TRBJ2-1; 7 bases fit TRBD1. This CDR3 spans 16 amino acids. Germline lookup yields CDR1 SGHRS and CDR2 YFSETQ. Trimming removed 3 bases from V and 0 bases from J; junction bases left unmatched: 6. CDR3 bases: TGCGCCAGCAGCTCCCGAGCAGGGGGCTCCTACAATGAGCAGTTCTTC. Its protein product is CASSSRAGGSYNEQFF.

The chain employs TRBV14 and TRBJ1-1, with D unresolved. This CDR3 has 12 amino acids. Germline CDR1 SGHDN, CDR2 FVKESK. Between the trimmed V and J ends, which lost 8 bases and 0 bases, there was a span of 7 bases. DNA of the CDR3: TGTGCCAGCGGAGATATGAACACTGAAGCTTTCTTT. Residues: CASGDMNTEAFF.

This clone came up once. The rearrangement uses TRBV27 and TRBJ2-6; D perhaps matches TRBD2 (5 bases). Looked up from germline, CDR1 is MNHEY and CDR2 is SMNVEV (reference sequence). This CDR3 contains 16 residues. The germline V and J ends were trimmed by 7 bases and 0 bases, with 13 bases remaining between them. The CDR3: CASTLLGLSGANVLTF. CDR3 coding DNA: TGTGCCAGCACCCTTTTAGGACTCTCTGGGGCCAACGTCCTGACTTTC.

The rearrangement joins TRBV6-1 to TRBJ2-7; D possibly corresponds to TRBD2 (6 bases). Trimming took off 2 bases at V and 6 bases at J, with 14 bases between the two ends. This CDR3 region has 14 residues. Germline V gene lookup returns CDR1 MNHNS and CDR2 SASEGT. CDR3 DNA sequence: TGTGCCAGCAGTGAAACCCTGGGAGGTTCCGAGCAGTACTTC. Translated: CASSETLGGSEQYF.

The rearrangement joins TRBV19 to TRBJ1-5; 10 bases fit TRBD1. CDR1 is LNHDA and CDR2 is SQIVND in the germline V gene (reference sequence). This CDR3 is 16 amino acids long. The ends lost 6 bases at V and 0 bases at J; junction bases unmatched: 5. CDR3 DNA: TGTGCCAGTAGGGGACAGGGGCCATATAGCAATCAGCCCCAGCATTTT. It yields the protein CASRGQGPYSNQPQHF.

The V gene is TRBV7-6, the J gene TRBJ2-5; TRBD2 aligns across 9 bases. The ends lost 5 bases at V and 1 base at J; junction bases unmatched: 2. Germline CDR1 SGHVS, CDR2 FNYEAQ. The CDR3 has 14 amino acids. CDR3 amino acids: CASSRTSAQETQYF. CDR3 nucleotides: TGTGCCAGCAGCCGGACTAGCGCCCAAGAGACCCAGTACTTC.

V and J are TRBV19 and TRBJ2-2; tentative D call: TRBD2 (6 bases). Deletions cut 7 bases from V and 4 bases from J, with 13 bases between. Per the germline V gene, CDR1 is LNHDA and CDR2 is SQIVND (reference sequence). This CDR3 has 14 amino acids. The DNA of the CDR3 is TGTGCCAGTATTCTATCGGGGGTCACCGGGGAGCTGTTTTTT. Its translation is CASILSGVTGELFF.

The rearrangement uses TRBV30 and TRBJ1-6; 8 bases agree with TRBD1. V lost 4 bases to trimming and J lost 10 bases; unmatched junction nucleotides: 9. The germline V gene encodes CDR1 GTSNPN and CDR2 SVGIG (reference sequence). The length of the CDR3 is 14 residues. Written as DNA, the CDR3 is TGTGCCTGGAAATACCCAGGGGGCCGGTCACCCCTCCACTTT. This encodes CAWKYPGGRSPLHF.

The V call is TRBV9, the J call TRBJ2-1; D is unresolved. The ends were cut back, 3 bases at V and 1 base at J, with 11 bases in the middle. Germline V gene data show CDR1 as SGDLS and CDR2 as YYNGEE. This CDR3 has 15 residues. Here the CDR3 DNA reads TGTGCCAGCAGCGCAGCAGGCGCTTCCTACAATGAGCAGTTCTTC. This encodes CASSAAGASYNEQFF. Together with reference TRBV9 and TRBJ2-1, the CDR3 gives the full variable domain: DSGVTQTPKHLITATGQRVTLRCSPRSGDLSVYWYQQSLDQGLQFLIQYYNGEERAKGNILERFSAQQFPDLHSELNLSSLELGDSALYFCASSAAGASYNEQFFGPGTRLTVL.

The chain employs TRBV7-9 and TRBJ1-2; a possible D gene is TRBD1 (6 bases). With 3 bases removed from V and 7 bases from J, the gap between germline ends came to 15 bases. CDR1 and CDR2 (germline): SEHNR, FQNEAQ (reference sequence). The CDR3 consists of 14 residues. The CDR3 region is CASSFRDTGRGYTF. CDR3 nucleotide sequence: TGTGCCAGCAGCTTCCGGGACACGGGCCGTGGCTACACCTTC.

The rearrangement uses TRBV6-5 and TRBJ2-3; weak D call: TRBD1 (6 bases). V was shortened by 6 bases and J by 4 bases, with 11 bases between the two germline ends. This CDR3 comprises 13 residues. CDR1 is MNHEY and CDR2 is SVGAGI in the germline V gene. CDR3 sequence (DNA): TGTGCCAGCAGGCAGGGGTGGTCAGATACGCAGTATTTT. Its translation is CASRQGWSDTQYF.

V and J are TRBV5-1 and TRBJ2-1; D is perhaps TRBD1 (6 bases). The CDR3 covers 11 residues. Deletions cut 4 bases from V and 10 bases from J, with 9 bases between. Germline loops: CDR1 SGHRS, CDR2 YFSETQ. In DNA form, the CDR3 reads TGCGCCAGCAGCACAGGGAGAGAGCAGTTCTTC. It translates to CASSTGREQFF.

The J gene is TRBJ2-2, the V gene TRBV4-1; 7 bases match TRBD1. Germline V CDR1 and CDR2: MGHRA, YSYEKL. CDR3 length: 17 amino acids. The ends lost 4 bases at V and 0 bases at J; junction bases unmatched: 8. For the CDR3, the DNA is TGCGCCAGCAGCCGCCTCATGGGACAGCCGAACACCGGGGAGCTGTTTTTT. Amino acid sequence: CASSRLMGQPNTGELFF.

This clone was observed a handful of times. The chain couples TRBV5-3 to TRBJ1-2; D not certain. TRBV5-3 is assigned to the ORF class and has an uncertain function. This CDR3 has 12 residues. Trimming cost V 4 bases and J 6 bases, with 10 bases left between them. CDR3 DNA: TGTGCCAGAAGCCTCTCGGTTCATGGCTACACCTTC. Protein sequence: CARSLSVHGYTF.